A single T cell receptor (beta chain) is shown here with its context. It was with unique molecular identifiers that the TCRbeta library was prepared. TCRdb reprocessed the PCR reads via MiXCR and lists one record per CDR3 protein. The repertoire consists of about 610,000 distinct CDR3 sequences, with about 10% occurring once and the leading ten covering approximately 4.1%. CDR1 is LNHNV and CDR2 is YYDKDF in the germline V gene (reference sequence). Trimming removed 8 bases from V and 1 base from J; junction bases left unmatched: 3. The CDR3 spans 13 residues. This sample was taken from a study of T-cell reconstitution after alpha-beta-depleted transplantation in children.

The starting material was PBMCs from the stem cell graft donor, obtained from the stem cell graft. This clonotype originated in a human donor who donated a stem cell graft to a child with acute myeloid leukemia. The chain has TRBV15 and TRBJ1-1; 8 bases align to TRBD1. The DNA for the CDR3 is TGTGCCACCCAGCAGGGGGCGAACACTGAAGCTTTCTTT. Protein product: CATQQGANTEAFF.